One and the same sample provided the 31 T cell receptor beta chains below, sequenced in a study of cytomegalovirus exposure and HLA in healthy donors (dated by TCRdb to the late 2010s). Libraries were built with the immunoSEQ multiplex PCR assay. For the multiplex PCR, a mixture combining 60 forward primers for TCR Vbeta segments and 13 reverse primers for TCR Jbeta segments was used. What TCRdb holds here is the immuneACCESS table cut down to in-frame rearrangements. Part of the clones is not present; checked against another copy, under half of the missing clones reflect an unresolved V gene, and the others are unexplained. The sample data list 100,000 to 150,000 clones, and 78% of these were observed just once. Roughly 10% of the sample goes to the ten largest clones. Material for sequencing was PBMCs. These receptors came from a man aged 25-45 years in good health and CMV-seropositive.

The rearrangement uses TRBV29-1 and TRBJ2-5; unclear D gene. Germline CDR1 and CDR2: SQVTM and ANQGSEA. The CDR3 runs 13 residues. Trimming cost V 4 bases and J 2 bases, with 11 bases left between them. The CDR3 loop is CSVGLQLQETQYF. The CDR3 nucleotides read TGCAGCGTTGGCTTACAGCTTCAAGAGACCCAGTACTTC.

V usage is TRBV5-4 and J usage is TRBJ2-7, with 7 positions matching TRBD2. The CDR3 length is 14 residues. V gave up 4 bases and J gave up 2 bases; unmatched junction bases: 6. CDR1 and CDR2 from the germline V gene are SGHNT and YYREEE (reference sequence). The CDR3 protein is CASSPTSRTYEQYF. The DNA for the CDR3 is TGTGCCAGCAGCCCGACTAGCCGAACCTACGAGCAGTACTTC.

This clone was found a few times. An end of the junction does not agree with germline; a read error may underlie this. V gene TRBV7-9 combines with J gene TRBJ1-1, with D possibly matching TRBD1 (6 bases). CDR3 size: 11 residues. Germline CDR1 SEHNR, CDR2 FQNEAQ (reference sequence). CDR3 sequence: CSSSPDSKAFF. The CDR3 DNA follows: TGTTCCAGCAGCCCGGACAGTAAAGCTTTCTTT. The full variable domain, rest sourced from reference TRBV7-9 and TRBJ1-1, is DTGVSQNPRHKITKRGQNVTFRCDPISEHNRLYWYRQTLGQGPEFLTYFQNEAQLEKSRLLSDRFSAERPKGSFSTLEIQRTEQGDSAMYLCSSSPDSKAFFGQGTRLTVV.

This sequence joins TRBV19 and TRBJ2-2; 9 bases are shared with TRBD1. The V segment lost 6 bases and the J segment 1 base; nucleotides outside the gene matches: 0. CDR1 is LNHDA, CDR2 SQIVND, per germline (reference sequence). The CDR3 extends over 14 amino acids. Written as DNA, the CDR3 is TGTGCCAGTAGGGACAGGGGGAACACCGGGGAGCTGTTTTTT. Protein: CASRDRGNTGELFF.

This chain links TRBV7-6 with TRBJ2-3, with TRBD2 matching 14 bases. J gave up 5 bases and V 5 bases, and 9 bases lay outside the gene matches. CDR3 length: 17 amino acids. Germline V CDR1 and CDR2: SGHVS, FNYEAQ. The CDR3 DNA is TGTGCCAGCAGCCCCCGACTAGCGGGAGGGCCTCAAGATACGCAGTATTTT. Residues: CASSPRLAGGPQDTQYF.

The chain is built from TRBV2 and TRBJ1-1; 7 bases fit TRBD1. Germline V gene data show CDR1 as SNHLY and CDR2 as FYNNEI. This CDR3 contains 12 residues. V shed 3 bases and J 8 bases; nucleotides not matched to a gene: 3. The CDR3 sequence: CASSDPRGEAFF. CDR3 DNA: TGTGCCAGCAGTGACCCCAGGGGGGAAGCTTTCTTT.

In nucleotides, the CDR3 is TGTGCCAGCACCGGGGGGGGACAGGGGGTGTTTAATGAGCAGTTCTTC. This encodes CASTGGGQGVFNEQFF. This rearrangement joins TRBV27 to TRBJ2-1, with 11 bases fitting TRBD1. With V trimmed by 7 bases and J by 7 bases, 12 bases remained unmatched. Germline CDR1 is MNHEY and CDR2 is SMNVEV (reference sequence). CDR3 length equals 16 residues.

In DNA form, the CDR3 reads TGCGCCAGCAGCCAAGAAGGGACAGGGGGTATCGGGGAGCTGTTTTTT. This sequence encodes CASSQEGTGGIGELFF. The V call is TRBV4-1, the J call TRBJ2-2, with TRBD1 matching 11 bases. The junction had 4 bases not matched to a gene; V was cut back by 0 bases and J by 7 bases. The V gene's germline CDR1 is MGHRA and CDR2 YSYEKL. This CDR3 contains 16 residues.

V is TRBV7-2 and J is TRBJ2-1; 12 positions match TRBD2. With V trimmed by 0 bases and J by 4 bases, 4 bases remained unmatched. The CDR3 covers 17 residues. Looked up from germline, CDR1 is SGHTA and CDR2 is FQGNSA. CDR3 sequence: CASSLAWLAGGYNEQFF. The CDR3 region has the DNA TGTGCCAGCAGCTTAGCGTGGCTAGCGGGAGGGTACAATGAGCAGTTCTTC.

This clone was seen a single time. The genes are TRBV5-1 and TRBJ2-5, with D uncertain. The CDR3 is 13 residues long. The V gene lost 5 bases and the J gene lost 7 bases, with 15 bases spanning the gap. Germline loops: CDR1 SGHRS, CDR2 YFSETQ. The chain's CDR3 is CASRMAPGGTQYF. DNA of the CDR3: TGCGCCAGCAGGATGGCCCCCGGCGGGACCCAGTACTTC.

V is TRBV27 and J is TRBJ1-5; TRBD1 matches 7 bases. The CDR3 sequence is 14 residues long. CDR1 and CDR2 (germline): MNHEY, SMNVEV (reference sequence). Trimming cost V 6 bases and J 1 base; bases outside gene matches: 3. CDR3 in amino acids: CASRPGGSNQPQHF. CDR3 DNA sequence: TGTGCCAGCAGGCCAGGGGGGAGCAATCAGCCCCAGCATTTT.

V and J are TRBV5-8 and TRBJ1-1, with D hard to call. The germline V and J ends were trimmed by 5 bases and 4 bases, with 9 bases remaining between them. The germline gives CDR1 SGHTS, CDR2 YDEGEE. CDR3 length equals 12 residues. The DNA of the CDR3 is TGTGCCAGCAGTTTCGTCCCCACTGAAGCTTTCTTT. Protein sequence: CASSFVPTEAFF.

The CDR3 here is CASSPRGTGGYEQYF. The DNA for the CDR3 is TGTGCCAGCAGCCCTCGCGGGACAGGGGGCTACGAGCAGTACTTC. The V and J genes are TRBV13 and TRBJ2-7; 11 bases map to TRBD1. CDR1 and CDR2 from the germline V gene are PRHDT and FYEKMQ (reference sequence). This CDR3 region has 15 residues. The V gene end was trimmed by 5 bases and the J gene end by 3 bases; junction bases not matched to a gene: 6.

The chain is built from TRBV6-1 and TRBJ2-7, with 11 nucleotides matching TRBD2. The CDR3 is 17 residues long. The J segment lost 3 bases and the V segment lost 1 base, leaving 8 bases of the junction unmatched. The germline V gene encodes CDR1 MNHNS and CDR2 SASEGT. CDR3 DNA sequence: TGTGCCAGCAGTGAAGGTAGCGGGAGGGCGGTTCACTACGAGCAGTACTTC. Translated, it gives CASSEGSGRAVHYEQYF.

This chain joins TRBV5-8 and TRBJ2-7; 10 nucleotides agree with TRBD2. J gave up 2 bases and V 7 bases, and 12 bases lay outside the gene matches. The CDR3 runs to 16 residues. Germline V gene sequence: CDR1 SGHTS, CDR2 YDEGEE. CDR3 DNA: TGTGCCAGCGAACCGGGACTAGCGACAAAACCCTACGAGCAGTACTTC. This gives the protein CASEPGLATKPYEQYF.

The J gene is TRBJ1-5, the V gene TRBV7-2, with 9 bases lining up with TRBD1. CDR3 length: 16 amino acids. Germline V gene data show CDR1 as SGHTA and CDR2 as FQGNSA. V was pared by 1 base and J by 3 bases, with 4 bases of the junction left unmatched. CDR3 residues: CASSLGGTGFNQPQHF. Here the CDR3 DNA reads TGTGCCAGCAGCTTAGGCGGGACAGGGTTCAATCAGCCCCAGCATTTT.

The chain recombines TRBV19 with TRBJ2-1, with D possibly matching TRBD1 (5 bases). The CDR3 contains 13 residues. V dropped 3 bases and J dropped 5 bases, with 8 bases sitting between them. Germline-derived CDR1 and CDR2 are LNHDA and SQIVND (reference sequence). The CDR3 DNA reads TGTGCCAGTAGTATGGGCAGGGACAATGAGCAGTTCTTC. This gives the protein CASSMGRDNEQFF.

This chain links TRBV11-1 with TRBJ1-1, with 10 nucleotides matching TRBD1. The CDR3 is made up of 13 amino acids. V shed 3 bases, J shed 7 bases, and the junction held 2 bases outside the gene matches. Looked up from germline, CDR1 is SGHAT and CDR2 is FQDESV (reference sequence). This CDR3 reads CASSLGQGNEAFF. The CDR3 DNA sequence: TGTGCCAGCAGCTTGGGACAGGGGAATGAAGCTTTCTTT.

This CDR3 is CASSHRDRSYEQYF. The CDR3 DNA reads as TGCGCCAGCAGCCACCGGGATCGATCCTACGAGCAGTACTTC. The chain couples TRBV4-1 to TRBJ2-7; D is perhaps TRBD2 (5 bases). The CDR3 consists of 14 residues. Per germline, CDR1 MGHRA and CDR2 YSYEKL. Trimming stripped 3 bases from V and 1 base from J, with 10 bases between.

The table lists this clone with a count of one. J is TRBJ2-5 and V is TRBV2; no clear D gene. Germline V CDR1 and CDR2: SNHLY, FYNNEI. With 7 bases removed from V and 5 bases from J, the gap between germline ends came to 8 bases. This CDR3 is built from 11 residues. In nucleotides, the CDR3 is TGTGCCAGCACCTTGCGGGAGACCCAGTACTTC. Protein: CASTLRETQYF.

V is TRBV2 and J is TRBJ2-7; 8 bases are shared with TRBD1. The ends lost 6 bases at V and 3 bases at J; junction bases unmatched: 7. This CDR3 has 14 residues. The V gene's germline CDR1 is SNHLY and CDR2 FYNNEI. As DNA, the CDR3 is TGTGCCAGCAGGATAGACAGGGGATACTACGAGCAGTACTTC. This translates into CASRIDRGYYEQYF.

The chain employs TRBV6-6 and TRBJ1-2, with TRBD1 matching over 9 bases. The CDR3 has 13 residues. Per the germline V gene, CDR1 is MNHNY and CDR2 is SVGAGI (reference sequence). Germline trimming cut 4 bases from V and 8 bases from J; bases unmatched to any gene: 5. CDR3 sequence (DNA): TGTGCCAGCAGTTCAACAGGGGGCAGGGGCTACACCTTC. Translating gives CASSSTGGRGYTF.

With respect to this clone: Other DNA variants within this sample encode the same CDR3. This rearrangement joins TRBV10-2 to TRBJ2-2; 10 bases align to TRBD2. The ends lost 11 bases at V and 0 bases at J; junction bases unmatched: 3. The CDR3 loop spans 14 amino acids. Germline V lookup: CDR1 WSHSY, CDR2 SAAADI. DNA of the CDR3: TGCGCCGTTCTAGCGGGAGCGAACACCGGGGAGCTGTTTTTT. Residues: CAVLAGANTGELFF.

This clone occurred a few times. The V gene is TRBV2, the J gene TRBJ2-7; TRBD2 matches 10 bases. Germline CDR1 is SNHLY and CDR2 is FYNNEI. V shed 8 bases and J 4 bases; nucleotides not matched to a gene: 5. This CDR3 contains 13 residues. The CDR3 region has the DNA TGTGCCAGCGGGCTAGCGGGAGTATACGAGCAGTACTTC. This codes for CASGLAGVYEQYF.

Here the CDR3 DNA reads TGTGCCAGTAGCCCCGGTCCAAACACCGGGGAGCTGTTTTTT. Translation: CASSPGPNTGELFF. The chain links TRBV19 to TRBJ2-2, with D hard to call. Trimming took off 6 bases at V and 2 bases at J, with 10 bases between the two ends. Germline values: CDR1 LNHDA, CDR2 SQIVND (reference sequence). The CDR3 totals 14 residues.

The V gene is TRBV28, the J gene TRBJ2-7; a weak D match, TRBD1 (6 bases). The germline gives CDR1 MDHEN, CDR2 SYDVKM. Trimming took 4 bases from V and 2 from J, leaving 18 bases between them. The CDR3 consists of 16 residues. The CDR3 reads CASSSSGTQGTYEQYF. As DNA, the CDR3 is TGTGCCAGCAGTTCCTCCGGGACACAGGGAACCTACGAGCAGTACTTC.

The chain couples TRBV14 to TRBJ2-3; TRBD2 matches at 10 bases. Germline V gives CDR1 SGHDN, CDR2 FVKESK. This CDR3 has 18 residues. Trimming took 0 bases from V and 1 from J; bases not matched to a gene: 7. The CDR3, as DNA: TGTGCCAGCAGCCAAGAGCGAGCGGGAGGGCCGGGCACAGATACGCAGTATTTT. Translating it yields CASSQERAGGPGTDTQYF.

The V gene is TRBV7-6, the J gene TRBJ2-7, with 14 bases aligning to TRBD2. Germline loops: CDR1 SGHVS, CDR2 FNYEAQ. V was pared by 4 bases and J by 2 bases, with 7 bases of the junction left unmatched. The CDR3 extends over 17 amino acids. CDR3 region: CASSSRLAGGPAYEQYF. The CDR3 nucleotides read TGTGCCAGCAGCTCCCGACTAGCGGGAGGGCCCGCCTACGAGCAGTACTTC.

The V call is TRBV6-5, the J call TRBJ2-7; D is undetermined. This CDR3 region has 15 residues. V was shortened by 0 bases and J by 0 bases, with 9 bases between the two germline ends. In germline, CDR1 is MNHEY, CDR2 SVGAGI. CDR3 loop: CASSYSMAFSYEQYF. DNA for the CDR3: TGTGCCAGCAGTTACTCGATGGCATTCTCCTACGAGCAGTACTTC.

This chain links TRBV11-3 with TRBJ2-1, with D possibly matching TRBD2 (6 bases). The CDR3 extends over 16 amino acids. Trimming removed 1 base from V and 0 bases from J, with 10 bases in between. Germline V CDR1 and CDR2: SGHNT, YENEEA. The CDR3 loop is CASSLGGTLSYNEQFF. The CDR3 nucleotides are TGTGCCAGCAGCTTAGGCGGGACGCTCTCCTACAATGAGCAGTTCTTC.

V usage is TRBV5-1 and J usage is TRBJ2-5; weak D call: TRBD2 (6 bases). The CDR3 extends over 15 amino acids. CDR1 and CDR2 from the germline V gene are SGHRS and YFSETQ. V gave up 0 bases and J gave up 3 bases, with 12 bases separating them. CDR3 in amino acids: CASSLGGIAEETQYF. CDR3 nucleotides: TGCGCCAGCAGCTTGGGTGGGATAGCGGAAGAGACCCAGTACTTC.